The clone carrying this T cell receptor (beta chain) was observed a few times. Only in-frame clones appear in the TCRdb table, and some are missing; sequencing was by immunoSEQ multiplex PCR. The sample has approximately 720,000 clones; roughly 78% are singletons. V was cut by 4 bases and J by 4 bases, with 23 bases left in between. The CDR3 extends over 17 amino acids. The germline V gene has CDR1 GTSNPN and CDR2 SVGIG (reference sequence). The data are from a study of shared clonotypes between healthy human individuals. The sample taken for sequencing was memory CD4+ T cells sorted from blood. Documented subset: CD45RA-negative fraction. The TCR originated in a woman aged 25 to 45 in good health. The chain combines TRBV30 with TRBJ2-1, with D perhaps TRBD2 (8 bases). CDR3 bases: TGTGCCTGGATAAACAGGGGACCGGGAGGGGCGTACAATGAGCAGTTCTTC. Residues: CAWINRGPGGAYNEQFF.